Below, 10 T cell receptor beta chains from the same sample are listed, as sequenced in a study of vaccination effects on CD4 cells after COVID-19. Antigen-specific CD4+ T cells were expanded with viral peptide pools in the ViraFEST assay before sequencing. Between days 10 and 11 of culture, CD4+ T cells were separated out. The antigens of these receptors remain unknown. The data were produced by immunoSEQ multiplex PCR, yet TCRdb's version contains in-frame clones alone and is incomplete. The table lists tens of thousands of clones, around four fifths of them singletons, with 1.5% to 2% in the top ten. Sequenced material: CD4+ T cells from PBMCs cultured with HCoV-229E spike peptides, taken before COVID-19 vaccination. These TCRs come from a human donor who received a COVID-19 vaccine.

The chain links TRBV19 to TRBJ2-3; 9 nucleotides agree with TRBD2. CDR1 and CDR2 (germline): LNHDA, SQIVND (reference sequence). This CDR3 has 15 residues. The J segment lost 5 bases and the V segment lost 5 bases, leaving 8 bases of the junction unmatched. CDR3 sequence: CASSFRAGGQDTQYF. The CDR3, as DNA: TGTGCCAGTAGTTTTCGAGCGGGGGGCCAAGATACGCAGTATTTT.

This clone was recorded only once. The gene calls are TRBV5-4 and TRBJ1-1; D call uncertain. V lost 4 bases and J lost 2, with 15 bases in between. The V gene's germline CDR1 is SGHNT and CDR2 YYREEE (reference sequence). The CDR3 loop spans 15 amino acids. The chain's CDR3 is CASSHPATPNTEAFF. The CDR3 coding sequence is TGTGCCAGCAGCCACCCCGCGACACCAAACACTGAAGCTTTCTTT.

The chain uses TRBV7-9 and TRBJ1-1; TRBD1 aligns across 7 bases. The CDR3 length is 13 residues. Germline V gene sequence: CDR1 SEHNR, CDR2 FQNEAQ (reference sequence). The junction had 3 bases not matched to a gene; V was cut back by 7 bases and J by 1 base. The CDR3 nucleotides read TGTGCCAGCAAAGACAGGGAGAACACTGAAGCTTTCTTT. Translation: CASKDRENTEAFF.

This chain connects TRBV6-2 or TRBV6-3 to TRBJ1-5, with TRBD1 as a possible D gene (6 bases). This CDR3 comprises 14 residues. The germline CDR1 and CDR2 sequences are MNHEY and SVGEGT. V was cut by 6 bases and J by 6 bases, with 15 bases left in between. The CDR3 region is CASSQGTRGQPQHF. In DNA, the CDR3 is TGTGCCAGCAGCCAGGGGACACGAGGTCAGCCCCAGCATTTT.

In its sample, this clone was seen once. This chain links TRBV9 with TRBJ1-6; tentatively, D is TRBD1 (6 bases). Germline lookup yields CDR1 SGDLS and CDR2 YYNGEE. The length of the CDR3 is 15 residues. V was pared by 3 bases and J by 5 bases, with 12 bases between. For the CDR3, the DNA is TGTGCCAGCAGCGACGACAGGAGCCATAATTCACCCCTCCACTTT. Translation: CASSDDRSHNSPLHF.

This clone came up once. This chain links TRBV9 with TRBJ2-5, with 9 positions matching TRBD2. Germline V CDR1 and CDR2: SGDLS, YYNGEE. J was trimmed by 5 bases and V by 3 bases; bases with no gene match: 17. This CDR3 contains 18 residues. This CDR3 reads CASSAPFRGGAVVETQYF. The DNA of the CDR3 is TGTGCCAGCAGCGCCCCTTTCCGCGGGGGGGCCGTCGTTGAGACCCAGTACTTC.

CDR3 region: CSASRGTYNEQFF. The DNA of the CDR3 is TGCAGTGCTAGTAGGGGGACCTACAATGAGCAGTTCTTC. The V and J genes are TRBV20-1 and TRBJ2-1, with D maybe TRBD1 (6 bases). V lost 3 bases to trimming and J lost 2 bases, with 8 bases between them. The germline V gene has CDR1 DFQATT and CDR2 SNEGSKA (reference sequence). This CDR3 is 13 amino acids long.

The gene calls are TRBV6-5 and TRBJ2-1, with 8 positions matching TRBD2. The CDR3 extends over 16 amino acids. J was trimmed by 6 bases and V by 2 bases; bases with no gene match: 9. Germline V gives CDR1 MNHEY, CDR2 SVGAGI. The CDR3: CASSYGAGGGANEQFF. In DNA form, the CDR3 reads TGTGCCAGCAGTTACGGGGCGGGGGGCGGCGCCAATGAGCAGTTCTTC.

The genes are TRBV18 and TRBJ2-7; tentative D call: TRBD1 (5 bases). CDR1 is KGHSH, CDR2 LQKENI, per germline. V was cut by 4 bases and J by 6 bases, with 13 bases left in between. The CDR3 runs to 13 residues. This chain's CDR3 is CASSQGKGAEQYV. The CDR3 DNA reads TGTGCCAGCTCACAGGGAAAAGGGGCCGAGCAGTACGTC.

The rearrangement uses TRBV18 and TRBJ2-3, with D perhaps TRBD1 or TRBD2 (5 bases each). This CDR3 is 14 amino acids long. Germline V gives CDR1 KGHSH, CDR2 LQKENI. V shed 3 bases and J shed 1 base, with 8 bases lying between them. This chain's CDR3 is CASSPGRGTDTQYF. The CDR3 coding sequence is TGTGCCAGCTCACCGGGGCGGGGCACAGATACGCAGTATTTT.